The present T cell receptor (beta chain) was sequenced within a study of identical twins. The study, taken as a whole, reports: Researchers reported excess low generation probability among twin-shared out-of-frame alpha sequences.

Healthy Caucasians provided all donations. The CDR3 totals 14 residues. The V gene end was trimmed by 10 bases and the J gene end by 0 bases; junction bases not matched to a gene: 8. CDR1 is MDHEN and CDR2 is SYDVKM in the germline V gene. The cDNA had a unique molecular identifier and a template-switch universal primer site. TCRdb reprocessed the 5' RACE reads with MiXCR, giving one entry per CDR3 protein. In the table there are 700,000 or so distinct CDR3 sequences, roughly 8% of which are singletons. This clonotype was detected a few times. Its specificity is unknown. This sample was also put to use in a study of yellow fever vaccine responses in identical twins.

This TCR derives from a woman aged 18-35 years in good health. The chain joins TRBV28 to TRBJ2-7, with 8 bases identical to TRBD2. Sequences were obtained from PBMCs. The CDR3 DNA follows: TGTGCCATATACGGCAGCGGGAGCTCCTACGAGCAGTACTTC. Its translation is CAIYGSGSSYEQYF.